This entry features one T cell receptor (beta chain) sequence. Its antigen is unknown. The V and J ends lost 3 bases and 0 bases respectively, with 8 bases between them. The germline V gene encodes CDR1 SGHRS and CDR2 YFSETQ. CDR3 length: 14 amino acids. The source of the sample is a study of blood T cells in healthy people across ages. Findings and caveats of the study: Aged donors had fewer naive CD4+ cells and lower diversity than long-lived donors.

Healthy Caucasian individuals from Russia aged about 6 to 90 were enrolled as donors. A sample-barcoded 5' primer and a J-beta primer mix were used in a second PCR of roughly 7 to 11 cycles. One entry per CDR3 protein, called by TCRdb with MiXCR from the 5' RACE reads. The sample holds almost 1 million distinct CDR3 sequences, just over 50% seen once. The sequencing sample was made of blood. The V call is TRBV5-1, the J call TRBJ2-3; D remains unclear. The receptor's source is a woman aged 60 to 75 in good health. CDR3 loop: CASSSEGSTDTQYF. The CDR3 coding sequence is TGCGCCAGCAGCTCCGAAGGTAGCACAGATACGCAGTATTTT. The whole variable domain, filled in from reference TRBV5-1 and TRBJ2-3, reads KAGVTQTPRYLIKTRGQQVTLSCSPISGHRSVSWYQQTPGQGLQFLFEYFSETQRNKGNFPGRFSGRQFSNSRSEMNVSTLELGDSALYLCASSSEGSTDTQYFGPGTRLTVL.